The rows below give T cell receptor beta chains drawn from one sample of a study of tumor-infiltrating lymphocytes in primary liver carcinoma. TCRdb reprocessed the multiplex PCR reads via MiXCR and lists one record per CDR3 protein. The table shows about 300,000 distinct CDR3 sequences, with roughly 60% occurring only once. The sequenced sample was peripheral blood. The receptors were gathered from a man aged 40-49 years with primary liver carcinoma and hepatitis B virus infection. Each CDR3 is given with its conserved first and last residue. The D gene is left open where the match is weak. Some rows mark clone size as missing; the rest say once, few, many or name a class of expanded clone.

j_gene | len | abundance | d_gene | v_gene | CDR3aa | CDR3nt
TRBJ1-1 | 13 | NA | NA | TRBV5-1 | CAGKSDSDTEALF | TGCGCCGGTAAGTCGGACAGTGACACTGAAGCTTTATTT
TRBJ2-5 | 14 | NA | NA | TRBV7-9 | CVSTLRSDQETQYF | TGTGTCAGCACCCTACGGTCGGATCAAGAGACCCAGTACTTT
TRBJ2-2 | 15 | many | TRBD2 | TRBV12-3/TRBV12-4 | CASKTGTTNTGELFF | TGTGCCAGCAAGACCGGGACTACGAACACCGGGGAGCTGTTTTTT
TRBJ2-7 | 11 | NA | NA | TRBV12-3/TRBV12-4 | CASIKTYEQYF | TGTGCCAGCATCAAAACCTACGAGCAGTACTTC
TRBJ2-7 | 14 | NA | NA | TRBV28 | CTSSPRGGNYEQYF | TGTACCAGCAGCCCCAGGGGGGGCAATTACGAGCAGTACTTC
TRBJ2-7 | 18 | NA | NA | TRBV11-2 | CASSLMISRRGSSYEQYF | TGTGCCAGCAGCTTAATGATTAGCAGGAGAGGGAGCTCCTACGAGCAGTACTTC
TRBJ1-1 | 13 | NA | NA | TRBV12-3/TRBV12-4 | CASSLVEGSEASF | TGTGCCAGCAGTTTAGTTGAGGGGTCTGAAGCTTCCTTT
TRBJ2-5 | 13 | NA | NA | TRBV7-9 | CASSFPRQETQYF | TGTGCCAGCAGCTTCCCACGACAAGAGACCCAGTACTTC
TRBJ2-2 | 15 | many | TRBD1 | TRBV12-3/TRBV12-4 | CASRPSRGLGGELFF | TGTGCCAGCCGCCCTTCCAGGGGGCTGGGCGGGGAGCTGTTTTTT
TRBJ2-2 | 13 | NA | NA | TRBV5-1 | CASSLEGPGELFF | TGCGCCAGCAGCTTGGAGGGGCCCGGGGAGCTGTTTTTT
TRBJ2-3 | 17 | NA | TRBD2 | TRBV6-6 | CASSPLGVWGGGDTQYF | TGTGCCAGTAGTCCCCTTGGTGTGTGGGGGGGAGGAGATACGCAGTATTTT
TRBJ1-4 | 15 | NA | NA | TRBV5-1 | CASSFGIQTNEKLFF | TGCGCCAGCAGCTTTGGCATCCAAACTAATGAAAAACTGTTTTTC
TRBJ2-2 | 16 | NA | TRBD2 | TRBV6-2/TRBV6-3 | CASSYTGGSGTGELFF | TGTGCCAGCAGTTACACGGGCGGGAGTGGCACCGGGGAGCTGTTTTTT
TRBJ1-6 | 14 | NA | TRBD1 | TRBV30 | CAWMRTGNNSPLHF | TGTGCCTGGATGAGGACAGGGAATAATTCACCCCTCCACTTT
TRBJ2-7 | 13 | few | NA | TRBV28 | CASSDTAVYEQYF | TGTGCCAGCAGTGACACAGCCGTATACGAGCAGTACTTC
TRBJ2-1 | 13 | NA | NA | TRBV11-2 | CASSLGRNNEQLF | TGTGCCAGCAGCTTAGGCCGGAACAATGAGCAATTGTTC
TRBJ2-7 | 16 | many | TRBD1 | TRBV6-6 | CASSLTTGGFAYEQYF | TGTGCCAGCAGCCTAACGACAGGGGGCTTCGCCTACGAGCAGTACTTC
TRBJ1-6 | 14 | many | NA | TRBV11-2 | CASSPILENSPLHF | TGTGCCAGCAGCCCTATTCTGGAGAATTCACCCCTCCACTTT
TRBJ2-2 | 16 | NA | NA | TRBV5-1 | CASSLDPVGGTRELFF | TGCGCCAGCAGCTTGGACCCCGTTGGAGGCACCCGGGAGCTGTTTTTT
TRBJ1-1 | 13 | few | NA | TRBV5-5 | CASSYTGTPEAFF | TGTGCCAGCAGCTATACAGGGACCCCTGAAGCTTTCTTT
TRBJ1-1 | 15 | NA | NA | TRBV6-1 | CASSESARMNTEAFF | TGTGCCAGCAGTGAATCGGCCAGAATGAACACTGAAGCTTTCTTT
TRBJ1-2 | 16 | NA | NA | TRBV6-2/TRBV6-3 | CANSYSATGGSYGYTF | TGTGCCAACAGTTACTCGGCCACAGGTGGTTCCTATGGCTACACCTTC
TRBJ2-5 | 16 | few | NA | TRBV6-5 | CASSYSGGELRETQYF | TGTGCCAGCAGTTACTCTGGTGGGGAGCTGCGAGAGACCCAGTACTTC
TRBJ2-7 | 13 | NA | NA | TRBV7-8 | CASSWKQEYEQYF | TGTGCGAGCAGCTGGAAACAGGAATACGAGCAGTACTTC
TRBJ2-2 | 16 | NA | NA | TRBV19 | CASSILPTSNTGGLFF | TGTGCCAGTAGTATCCTTCCCACGTCGAACACCGGGGGGCTGTTTTTT
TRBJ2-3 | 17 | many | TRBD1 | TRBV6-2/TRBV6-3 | CASSSNQNDRGADTQYF | TGTGCCAGCAGTTCGAACCAGAATGACAGGGGCGCAGATACGCAGTATTTT
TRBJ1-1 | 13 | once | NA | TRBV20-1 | CSAPRVQNTEAFF | TGCAGTGCACCCAGGGTGCAGAACACTGAAGCTTTCTTT
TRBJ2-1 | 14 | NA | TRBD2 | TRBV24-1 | CATSDLLTGGEQFF | TGTGCCACCAGTGATTTACTAACGGGGGGTGAGCAGTTCTTC
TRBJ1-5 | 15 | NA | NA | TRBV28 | CASSPTGAGNQSQHF | TGTGCCAGCAGTCCCACGGGGGCGGGCAATCAGTCCCAGCATTTT
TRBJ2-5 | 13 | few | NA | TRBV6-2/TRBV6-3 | CTSRRGGPETQYF | TGTACCAGCAGACGCGGGGGCCCGGAGACCCAGTACTTC
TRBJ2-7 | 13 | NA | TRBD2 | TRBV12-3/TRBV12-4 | CAGSLLAGHVQYF | TGTGCCGGCAGCCTACTAGCGGGCCACGTGCAGTACTTC
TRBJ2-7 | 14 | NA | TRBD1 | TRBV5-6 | CASSMGQGVGEQYF | TGTGCCAGCAGTATGGGTCAGGGGGTAGGAGAGCAGTACTTC
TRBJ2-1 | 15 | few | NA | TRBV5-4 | CASSLGGDSYNEQFF | TGTGCCAGCAGCTTGGGGGGGGACTCCTACAATGAGCAGTTCTTC
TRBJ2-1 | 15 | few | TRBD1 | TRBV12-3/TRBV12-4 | CASMVDRGDYNEQFF | TGTGCCAGCATGGTTGACAGGGGGGACTACAATGAGCAGTTCTTC
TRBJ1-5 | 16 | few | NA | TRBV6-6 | CASTLGLAGGDQPQHF | TGTGCCAGCACGTTAGGCCTTGCGGGTGGGGATCAGCCCCAGCATTTT
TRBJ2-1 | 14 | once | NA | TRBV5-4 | CVSSPTGLGNEQFF | TGTGTCAGCAGCCCCACAGGCTTGGGGAATGAGCAGTTCTTC
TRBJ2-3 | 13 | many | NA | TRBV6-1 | CASSETFGGKAYF | TGTGCCAGCAGTGAAACCTTCGGGGGTAAGGCGTATTTT
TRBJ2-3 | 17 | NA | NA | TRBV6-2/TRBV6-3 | CASSYSLSTDGADTLYF | TGTGCCAGCAGTTACTCATTGTCGACCGATGGGGCAGATACGCTGTATTTT
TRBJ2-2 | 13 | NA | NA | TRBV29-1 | CSARIVATGELFF | TGCAGCGCGAGGATAGTGGCCACCGGGGAGTTGTTTTTT
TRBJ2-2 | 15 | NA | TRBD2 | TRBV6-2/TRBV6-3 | CASGYGAGDTGELFF | TGTGCCAGCGGATACGGAGCGGGAGACACCGGGGAGCTGTTTTTT
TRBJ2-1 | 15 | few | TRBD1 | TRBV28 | CASSSGQSLGDEQFF | TGTGCCAGCAGTTCGGGACAGTCTCTGGGGGATGAGCAGTTCTTC
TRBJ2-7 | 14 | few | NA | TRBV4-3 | CASSQDTWGYEHYF | TGCGCCAGCAGCCAAGATACCTGGGGCTACGAGCATTACTTC
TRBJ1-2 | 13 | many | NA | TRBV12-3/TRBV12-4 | CASSRDRIYGYTF | TGTGCCAGCAGTCGGGACCGCATCTATGGCTACACCTTC
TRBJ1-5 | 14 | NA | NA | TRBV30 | CAWSGTNSNQPLYF | TGTGCCTGGAGTGGAACTAATAGCAATCAGCCCCTGTATTTT
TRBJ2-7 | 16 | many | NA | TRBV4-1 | CASSQEAAVAIYEQYF | TGCGCCAGCAGCCAAGAGGCGGCCGTGGCCATCTACGAGCAGTACTTC
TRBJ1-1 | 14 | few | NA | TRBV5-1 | CASSLFSDNTEAFF | TGCGCCAGCAGCTTGTTTTCCGATAACACTGAAGCTTTCTTT
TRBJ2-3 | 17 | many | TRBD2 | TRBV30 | CAWRPGLASYRTDTQYF | TGTGCCTGGAGGCCGGGACTAGCGTCATACCGCACAGATACGCAGTATTTT
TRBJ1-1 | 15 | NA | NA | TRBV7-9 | CASSLGSQRNTEAFF | TGTGCCAGCAGCTTAGGGTCACAGAGGAACACTGAAGCTTTCTTT
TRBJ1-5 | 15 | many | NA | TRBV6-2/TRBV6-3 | CASSYVAYSNQPQHF | TGTGCCAGCAGTTACGTAGCGTATAGCAATCAGCCCCAGCATTTT